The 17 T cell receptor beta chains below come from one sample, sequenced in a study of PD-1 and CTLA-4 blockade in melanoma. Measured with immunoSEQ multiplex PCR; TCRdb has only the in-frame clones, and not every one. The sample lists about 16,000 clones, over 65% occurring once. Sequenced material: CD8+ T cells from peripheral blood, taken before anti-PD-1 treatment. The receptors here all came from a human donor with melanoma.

Written as DNA, the CDR3 is TGCGCCAGCAGCTTCCGACAGGGGGTTTTGAATGAGCAGTTCTTC. It specifies CASSFRQGVLNEQFF. The V call is TRBV5-1, the J call TRBJ2-1, with 9 bases aligning to TRBD1. Germline V gene lookup returns CDR1 SGHRS and CDR2 YFSETQ. The CDR3 is made up of 15 amino acids. With 2 bases clipped from V and 7 bases from J, the junction kept 7 bases outside the gene matches.

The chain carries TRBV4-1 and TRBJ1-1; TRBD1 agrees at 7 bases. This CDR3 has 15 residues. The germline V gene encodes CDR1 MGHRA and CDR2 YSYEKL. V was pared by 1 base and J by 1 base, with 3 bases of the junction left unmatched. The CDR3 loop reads CASSQVGTENTEAFF. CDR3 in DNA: TGCGCCAGCAGCCAAGTGGGGACAGAGAACACTGAAGCTTTCTTT.

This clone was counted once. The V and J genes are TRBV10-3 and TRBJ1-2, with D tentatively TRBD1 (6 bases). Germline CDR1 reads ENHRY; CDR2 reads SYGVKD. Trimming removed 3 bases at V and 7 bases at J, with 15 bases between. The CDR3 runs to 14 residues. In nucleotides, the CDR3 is TGTGCCATCAGTGATAGACAGGTGTCCGGTGGCTACACCTTC. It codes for CAISDRQVSGGYTF.

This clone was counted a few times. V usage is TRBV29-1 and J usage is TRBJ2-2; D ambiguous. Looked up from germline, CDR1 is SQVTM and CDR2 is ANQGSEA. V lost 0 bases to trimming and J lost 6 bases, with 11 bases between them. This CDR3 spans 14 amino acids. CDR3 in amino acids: CSVEDPVTPGELFF. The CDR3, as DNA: TGCAGCGTTGAAGACCCAGTAACTCCCGGGGAGCTGTTTTTT.

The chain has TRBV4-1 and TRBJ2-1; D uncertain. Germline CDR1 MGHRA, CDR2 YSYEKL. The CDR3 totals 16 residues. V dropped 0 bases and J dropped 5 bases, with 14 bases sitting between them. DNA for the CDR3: TGCGCCAGCAGCCAAGACCTCCCCCAACGAAACAATGAGCAGTTCTTC. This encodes CASSQDLPQRNNEQFF.

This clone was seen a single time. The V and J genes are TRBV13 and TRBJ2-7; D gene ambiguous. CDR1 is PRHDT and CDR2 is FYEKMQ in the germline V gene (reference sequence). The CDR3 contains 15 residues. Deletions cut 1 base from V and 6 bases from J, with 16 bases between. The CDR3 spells CASSLEDRSTPEQYF. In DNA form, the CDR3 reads TGTGCCAGCAGCTTAGAGGATCGTTCCACCCCCGAGCAGTACTTC.

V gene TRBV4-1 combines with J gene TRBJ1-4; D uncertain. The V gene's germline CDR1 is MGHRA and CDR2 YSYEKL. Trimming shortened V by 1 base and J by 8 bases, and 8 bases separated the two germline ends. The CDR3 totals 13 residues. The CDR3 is CASSQVEEEKLFF. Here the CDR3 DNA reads TGCGCCAGCAGCCAAGTTGAGGAAGAAAAACTGTTTTTT.

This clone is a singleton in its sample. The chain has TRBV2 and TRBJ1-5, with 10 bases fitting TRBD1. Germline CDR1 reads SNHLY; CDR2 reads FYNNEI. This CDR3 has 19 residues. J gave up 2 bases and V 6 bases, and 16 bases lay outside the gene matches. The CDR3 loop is CASRGTGTGDGVGNQPQHF. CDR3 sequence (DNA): TGTGCCAGCAGGGGAACCGGGACAGGGGATGGAGTTGGCAATCAGCCCCAGCATTTT.

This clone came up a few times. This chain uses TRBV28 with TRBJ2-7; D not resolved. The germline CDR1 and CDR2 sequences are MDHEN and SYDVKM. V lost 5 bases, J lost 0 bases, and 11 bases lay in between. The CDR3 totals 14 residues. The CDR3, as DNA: TGTGCCAGCAGTCCTCCTCAGGTCTCCTACGAGCAGTACTTC. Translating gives CASSPPQVSYEQYF. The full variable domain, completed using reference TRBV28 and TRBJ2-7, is DVKVTQSSRYLVKRTGEKVFLECVQDMDHENMFWYRQDPGLGLRLIYFSYDVKMKEKGDIPEGYSVSREKKERFSLILESASTNQTSMYLCASSPPQVSYEQYFGPGTRLTVT.

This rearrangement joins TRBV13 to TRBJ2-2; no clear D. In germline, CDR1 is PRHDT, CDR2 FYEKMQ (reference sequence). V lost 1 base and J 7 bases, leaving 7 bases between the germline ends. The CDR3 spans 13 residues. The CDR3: CASSLDSSGELFF. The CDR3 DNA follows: TGTGCCAGCAGCTTAGACAGTAGCGGGGAGCTGTTTTTT. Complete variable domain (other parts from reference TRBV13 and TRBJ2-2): AAGVIQSPRHLIKEKRETATLKCYPIPRHDTVYWYQQGPGQDPQFLISFYEKMQSDKGSIPDRFSAQQFSDYHSELNMSSLELGDSALYFCASSLDSSGELFFGEGSRLTVL.

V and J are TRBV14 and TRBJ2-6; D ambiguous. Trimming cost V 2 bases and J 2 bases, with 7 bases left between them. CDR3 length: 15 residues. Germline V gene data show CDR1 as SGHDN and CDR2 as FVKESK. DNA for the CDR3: TGTGCCAGCAGCCAAAATCTGGCTGGGGCCAACGTCCTGACTTTC. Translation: CASSQNLAGANVLTF.

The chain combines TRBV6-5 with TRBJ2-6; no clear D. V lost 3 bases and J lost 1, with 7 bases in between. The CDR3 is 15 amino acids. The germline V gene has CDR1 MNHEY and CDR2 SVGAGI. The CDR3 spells CASSYYSSGANVLTF. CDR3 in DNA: TGTGCCAGCAGTTATTATAGTTCTGGGGCCAACGTCCTGACTTTC.

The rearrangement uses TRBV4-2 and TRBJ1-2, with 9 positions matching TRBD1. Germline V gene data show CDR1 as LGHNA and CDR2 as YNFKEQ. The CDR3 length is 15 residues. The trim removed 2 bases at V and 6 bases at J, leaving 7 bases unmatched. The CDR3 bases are TGTGCCAGCAGCCAATCAACTGGGACAGGGAATGGCTACACCTTC. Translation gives CASSQSTGTGNGYTF.

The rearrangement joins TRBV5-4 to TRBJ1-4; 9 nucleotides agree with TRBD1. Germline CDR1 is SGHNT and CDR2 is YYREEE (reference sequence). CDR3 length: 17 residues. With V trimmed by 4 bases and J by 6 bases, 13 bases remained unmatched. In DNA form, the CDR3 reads TGTGCCAGCAGCCGCAAGGACCCCCGGGACAGGGATGAAAAACTGTTTTTT. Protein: CASSRKDPRDRDEKLFF.

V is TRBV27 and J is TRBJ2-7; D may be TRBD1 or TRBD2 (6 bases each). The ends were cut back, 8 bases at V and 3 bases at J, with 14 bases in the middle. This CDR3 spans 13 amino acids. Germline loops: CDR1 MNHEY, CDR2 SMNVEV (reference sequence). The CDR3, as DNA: TGTGCCAGCTCCTCGGGGGCTATCTACGAGCAGTACTTC. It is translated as CASSSGAIYEQYF.

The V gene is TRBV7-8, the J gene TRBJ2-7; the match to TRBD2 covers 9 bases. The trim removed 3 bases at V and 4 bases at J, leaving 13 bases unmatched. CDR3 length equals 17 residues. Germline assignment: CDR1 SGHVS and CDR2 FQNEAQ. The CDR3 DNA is TGTGCCAGCAGCTTTAACCCAGGACTAGCGACCTCTTACGAGCAGTACTTC. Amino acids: CASSFNPGLATSYEQYF.

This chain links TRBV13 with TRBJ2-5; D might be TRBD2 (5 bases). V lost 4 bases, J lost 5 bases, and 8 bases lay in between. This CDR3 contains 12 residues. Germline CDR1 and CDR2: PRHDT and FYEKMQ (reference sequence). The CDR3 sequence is CASSSGEETQYF. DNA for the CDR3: TGTGCCAGCAGCTCCGGGGAGGAGACCCAGTACTTC.